The next 16 T cell receptor beta chains were all read from a single sample in a study of PD-L1 blockade in urothelial cancer. Documented time point: pretreatment peripheral blood. Clones were read by immunoSEQ multiplex PCR, and TCRdb kept only the in-frame ones, dropping some. The data contain about 76,000 clones, 85% to 90% of them singletons. The specimen was PBMCs, collected around atezolizumab (anti-PD-L1) treatment. The origin of the receptors is a man between 70 and 80 years old with urothelial cancer.

This chain links TRBV7-9 with TRBJ1-2; D might be TRBD1 (6 bases). Trimming pared 5 bases from V and 12 bases from J, leaving 16 bases between. Germline CDR1 and CDR2: SEHNR and FQNEAQ (reference sequence). This CDR3 is 12 amino acids long. This CDR3 is CASSAVRTEHTF. CDR3 nucleotides: TGTGCCAGCAGCGCAGTAAGGACAGAACACACCTTC.

The gene calls are TRBV2 and TRBJ2-3; a possible D gene is TRBD2 (5 bases). This CDR3 region has 14 residues. Germline CDR1 reads SNHLY; CDR2 reads FYNNEI. The V end was cut by 4 bases, the J end by 4 bases, with 12 bases between. In DNA, the CDR3 is TGTGCCAGCAGTGGTATCGGAGGCGCAGATACGCAGTATTTT. Translation: CASSGIGGADTQYF.

The chain joins TRBV29-1 to TRBJ1-2; 9 bases match TRBD1. The CDR3 has 20 residues. Per the germline V gene, CDR1 is SQVTM and CDR2 is ANQGSEA. V was pared by 3 bases and J by 0 bases, with 20 bases of the junction left unmatched. The CDR3: CSVDMGYEEGQGNSNYGYTF. The CDR3 DNA sequence: TGCAGCGTTGACATGGGATATGAGGAGGGACAGGGAAATTCTAACTATGGCTACACCTTC.

V and J are TRBV2 and TRBJ1-5; D remains unclear. This CDR3 region has 15 residues. Germline CDR1 reads SNHLY; CDR2 reads FYNNEI. Deletions cut 1 base from V and 3 bases from J, with 10 bases between. CDR3 DNA sequence: TGTGCCAGCAGTGAAGGTGGAGGGTTCAATCAGCCCCAGCATTTT. Protein: CASSEGGGFNQPQHF.

This clone occurred once. The rearrangement links TRBV6-6 to TRBJ2-1; 8 positions match TRBD2. The V gene's germline CDR1 is MNHNY and CDR2 SVGAGI (reference sequence). The CDR3 runs 13 residues. The trim removed 5 bases at V and 15 bases at J, leaving 12 bases unmatched. The CDR3 DNA follows: TGTGCCAGCAGTCCTAACGGGGGGGGAGTCGGGTTCTTC. This gives the protein CASSPNGGGVGFF.

V gene TRBV7-9 combines with J gene TRBJ1-4; D remains ambiguous. V was pared by 1 base and J by 7 bases, with 13 bases between. This CDR3 is 15 amino acids long. Germline V gene lookup returns CDR1 SEHNR and CDR2 FQNEAQ (reference sequence). The CDR3 sequence: CASSLGWRAFEKLFF. The CDR3 nucleotides are TGTGCCAGCAGCTTAGGGTGGAGGGCCTTTGAAAAACTGTTTTTT.

This chain joins TRBV19 and TRBJ2-7, with D perhaps TRBD1 (7 bases). Germline CDR1 is LNHDA and CDR2 is SQIVND (reference sequence). The CDR3 length is 14 residues. The V end was cut by 4 bases, the J end by 4 bases, with 14 bases between. The CDR3 spells CASSRPGGRYEQYF. The CDR3 DNA reads TGTGCCAGTAGTAGGCCAGGGGGGAGGTACGAGCAGTACTTC. Using reference TRBV19 and TRBJ2-7 for the parts outside the CDR3, the full variable domain is DGGITQSPKYLFRKEGQNVTLSCEQNLNHDAMYWYRQDPGQGLRLIYYSQIVNDFQKGDIAEGYSVSREKKESFPLTVTSAQKNPTAFYLCASSRPGGRYEQYFGPGTRLTVT.

This chain joins TRBV7-9 and TRBJ2-6, with a possible D match to TRBD1 (6 bases). Germline V CDR1 and CDR2: SEHNR, FQNEAQ (reference sequence). CDR3 length equals 16 residues. The germline V and J ends were trimmed by 11 bases and 0 bases, with 17 bases remaining between them. CDR3 sequence (DNA): TGTGCCGCCCGGCACAGGGCAACCTCTGGGGCCAACGTCCTGACTTTC. Its translation: CAARHRATSGANVLTF. The complete variable domain, with remaining parts taken from reference TRBV7-9 and TRBJ2-6, reads DTGVSQNPRHKITKRGQNVTFRCDPISEHNRLYWYRQTLGQGPEFLTYFQNEAQLEKSRLLSDRFSAERPKGSFSTLEIQRTEQGDSAMYLCAARHRATSGANVLTFGAGSRLTVL.

The J gene is TRBJ1-5, the V gene TRBV18; D is possibly TRBD1 (6 bases). V was shortened by 6 bases and J by 6 bases, with 15 bases between the two germline ends. The CDR3 has 14 residues. Germline lookup yields CDR1 KGHSH and CDR2 LQKENI. The CDR3 spells CASSRGGAGQPQHF. CDR3 in DNA: TGTGCCAGCTCGAGGGGGGGAGCGGGTCAGCCCCAGCATTTT.

This rearrangement joins TRBV6-1 to TRBJ1-4; no clear D. CDR3 size: 14 residues. Trimming pared 5 bases from V and 3 bases from J, leaving 10 bases between. The germline gives CDR1 MNHNS, CDR2 SASEGT. The CDR3 region has the DNA TGTGCCAGCAGTCTCAGGCTTGCTAATGAAAAACTGTTTTTT. This encodes CASSLRLANEKLFF.

The chain combines TRBV28 with TRBJ1-5, with D tentatively TRBD1 (6 bases). In germline, CDR1 is MDHEN, CDR2 SYDVKM. The CDR3 covers 15 residues. Trimming pared 6 bases from V and 7 bases from J, leaving 19 bases between. As DNA, the CDR3 is TGTGCCAGCAGCACCATAACAGGGATCAGGCAGCCCCAGCATTTT. This translates into CASSTITGIRQPQHF.

The V call is TRBV5-4, the J call TRBJ2-5; 9 nucleotides line up with TRBD2. The germline CDR1 and CDR2 sequences are SGHNT and YYREEE (reference sequence). The CDR3 length is 14 residues. Trimming at V came to 6 bases and at J to 3 bases, leaving 6 bases not matched to a gene. The DNA of the CDR3 is TGTGCCAGCACCGCGGGAGGGTTGGAAGAGACCCAGTACTTC. It specifies CASTAGGLEETQYF.

V gene TRBV6-5 combines with J gene TRBJ1-2, with D uncertain. Germline V gene data show CDR1 as MNHEY and CDR2 as SVGAGI. CDR3 length: 15 residues. V gave up 6 bases and J gave up 2 bases, with 16 bases separating them. CDR3 sequence reads: CASSQYGLKNYGYTF. CDR3 in DNA: TGTGCCAGCAGCCAATACGGACTGAAAAACTATGGCTACACCTTC.

The V and J genes are TRBV28 and TRBJ1-5; tentatively, D is TRBD1 (5 bases). The CDR3 spans 15 residues. V was shortened by 7 bases and J by 1 base, with 14 bases between the two germline ends. In germline, CDR1 is MDHEN, CDR2 SYDVKM. CDR3 protein: CASILQGASNQPQHF. The DNA of the CDR3 is TGTGCCAGCATCCTTCAGGGTGCGAGCAATCAGCCCCAGCATTTT.

The chain has TRBV5-1 and TRBJ2-1; D uncertain. Trimming took 2 bases from V and 4 from J, leaving 10 bases between them. Germline CDR1 and CDR2: SGHRS and YFSETQ. The CDR3 sequence is 14 residues long. CDR3 amino acids: CASSFEARYNEQFF. CDR3 in DNA: TGCGCCAGCAGCTTCGAAGCGAGGTACAATGAGCAGTTCTTC.

J is TRBJ2-1 and V is TRBV5-4, with 9 positions matching TRBD1. The CDR3 totals 15 residues. CDR1 is SGHNT, CDR2 YYREEE, per germline (reference sequence). V lost 1 base, J lost 8 bases, and 7 bases stayed unmatched. CDR3 sequence: CASSLWGQGMYEQFF. In DNA form, the CDR3 reads TGTGCCAGCAGCTTGTGGGGACAGGGAATGTATGAGCAGTTCTTC.